This passage covers 32 T cell receptor beta chains from one sample sequenced in a study of T-cell memory formation after mild COVID-19. Using its own MiXCR run on the 5' RACE reads, TCRdb lists one record per CDR3 protein. The sample lists roughly 300,000 distinct CDR3 sequences; around 13% were seen once. Sequencing used PBMCs or a T cell subset sorted from them (not recorded which). The receptors derive from a young man who had mild COVID-19 (a few samples of this study predate the infection). Cell type and time point are not known.

J is TRBJ1-2 and V is TRBV4-3; D possibly corresponds to TRBD1 (5 bases). Looked up from germline, CDR1 is LGHNA and CDR2 is YSLEER. This CDR3 spans 16 amino acids. The V end lost 3 bases, the J end lost 1 base, and 15 bases lay between the germline ends. Here the CDR3 reads CASSHYGGGDNYGYTF. The DNA of the CDR3 is TGCGCCAGCAGCCACTATGGGGGGGGTGATAACTATGGCTACACCTTC.

This chain joins TRBV7-8 and TRBJ2-2; no reliable D call. Germline V lookup: CDR1 SGHVS, CDR2 FQNEAQ. The CDR3 loop spans 14 amino acids. The germline V and J ends were trimmed by 5 bases and 4 bases, with 11 bases remaining between them. CDR3 bases: TGTGCCAGCAGCCCTTTTCGATTCACCGGGGAGCTGTTTTTT. This gives the protein CASSPFRFTGELFF.

The chain uses TRBV20-1 and TRBJ2-7; possible D gene TRBD1, 6 bases. This CDR3 has 13 amino acids. Germline-derived CDR1 and CDR2 are DFQATT and SNEGSKA (reference sequence). The V end lost 5 bases, the J end lost 0 bases, and 11 bases lay between the germline ends. The CDR3 DNA follows: TGCAGTGCTTGGGACACCAGCTCCTACGAGCAGTACTTC. Amino acid sequence: CSAWDTSSYEQYF.

The chain carries TRBV6-2 or TRBV6-3 and TRBJ2-2; the match to TRBD2 covers 8 bases. The CDR3 has 15 residues. Germline V gene sequence: CDR1 MNHEY, CDR2 SVGEGT. Trimming took 6 bases from V and 5 from J; bases not matched to a gene: 8. For the CDR3, the DNA is TGTGCCAGCAGGCTCGGGGGGGGCAGGACCGGGGAGCTGTTTTTT. Protein: CASRLGGGRTGELFF.

This clonotype occurred many times. Relative to the germline gene, one junction end is altered; a read error may explain this. The V gene is TRBV5-1, the J gene TRBJ1-1; D gene uncertain. Per the germline V gene, CDR1 is SGHRS and CDR2 is YFSETQ. CDR3 length equals 13 residues. CDR3 coding DNA: TGTGCCAGCAGTTTCGCGGGGAACACTGAAGCTTTCTTT. This codes for CASSFAGNTEAFF.

This clonotype has just a few counts. The rearrangement links TRBV5-6 to TRBJ1-1, with TRBD1 matching 10 bases. Germline V gene lookup returns CDR1 SGHDT and CDR2 YYEEEE. Germline trimming cut 2 bases from V and 4 bases from J; bases unmatched to any gene: 2. CDR3 length: 14 residues. The CDR3 region is CASSFWTGGTEAFF. DNA for the CDR3: TGTGCCAGCAGCTTTTGGACAGGGGGCACTGAAGCTTTCTTT.

The chain employs TRBV25-1 and TRBJ1-2; D is perhaps TRBD1 (5 bases). Looked up from germline, CDR1 is MGHDK and CDR2 is SYGVNS. Trimming removed 1 base at V and 2 bases at J, with 8 bases between. The CDR3 sequence is 14 residues long. CDR3 region: CASSEWGGNYGYTF. Here the CDR3 DNA reads TGTGCCAGCAGTGAATGGGGGGGGAACTATGGCTACACCTTC.

This chain uses TRBV9 with TRBJ1-1; the match to TRBD1 covers 8 bases. The CDR3 covers 15 residues. The V segment lost 4 bases and the J segment 3 bases; nucleotides outside the gene matches: 8. From germline, CDR1 is SGDLS and CDR2 YYNGEE. The CDR3 region is CASSPDRGWDTEAFF. The CDR3 DNA is TGTGCCAGCAGCCCCGACAGGGGTTGGGACACTGAAGCTTTCTTT.

The rearrangement links TRBV12-3 or TRBV12-4 to TRBJ2-1, with a possible D match to TRBD1 (5 bases). V was trimmed by 4 bases and J by 3 bases, leaving 10 bases between them. CDR3 length: 14 amino acids. The CDR3 reads CASSWGGNYNEQFF. CDR3 DNA: TGTGCCAGCAGTTGGGGCGGAAACTACAATGAGCAGTTCTTC.

This clonotype occurred a few times. This chain connects TRBV2 to TRBJ2-2, with no clear D. Looked up from germline, CDR1 is SNHLY and CDR2 is FYNNEI. V was shortened by 6 bases and J by 4 bases, with 9 bases between the two germline ends. The CDR3 consists of 13 residues. The CDR3 loop reads CASRETVTGELFF. For the CDR3, the DNA is TGTGCCAGCAGGGAGACGGTCACCGGGGAGCTGTTTTTT.

This clonotype has only a few counts. The chain has TRBV10-3 and TRBJ2-1; 12 bases align to TRBD2. The germline V gene has CDR1 ENHRY and CDR2 SYGVKD. Trimming at V came to 4 bases and at J to 9 bases, leaving 7 bases not matched to a gene. The CDR3 has 15 amino acids. The chain's CDR3 is CAISGPSGGAFEQFF. CDR3 sequence (DNA): TGTGCCATCAGTGGTCCTAGCGGGGGGGCCTTTGAGCAGTTCTTC.

V and J are TRBV4-1 and TRBJ1-1; D is perhaps TRBD1 (6 bases). Per the germline V gene, CDR1 is MGHRA and CDR2 is YSYEKL. This CDR3 is built from 14 residues. V shed 1 base and J shed 4 bases, with 10 bases lying between them. The CDR3: CASSQGGGPTEAFF. Written as DNA, the CDR3 is TGCGCCAGCAGCCAAGGAGGGGGGCCCACTGAAGCTTTCTTT.

Here the CDR3 DNA reads TGTGCCAGCAGTTACGAGTCAGCCTACGAGCAGTACTTC. This codes for CASSYESAYEQYF. V is TRBV6-2 or TRBV6-3 and J is TRBJ2-7; D gene uncertain. This CDR3 comprises 13 residues. Germline V gene sequence: CDR1 MNHEY, CDR2 SVGEGT. Trimming shortened V by 2 bases and J by 2 bases, and 7 bases separated the two germline ends.

This chain connects TRBV6-2 or TRBV6-3 to TRBJ2-3; TRBD2 is a possible D gene (6 bases). The CDR3 sequence is 15 residues long. The V end lost 2 bases, the J end lost 2 bases, and 11 bases lay between the germline ends. Germline assignment: CDR1 MNHEY and CDR2 SVGEGT. CDR3 residues: CASSYGGAHTDTQYF. The CDR3 DNA follows: TGTGCCAGCAGTTACGGAGGGGCGCACACAGATACGCAGTATTTT.

This clonotype was observed at least ten times. This chain joins TRBV7-2 and TRBJ2-1; D is possibly TRBD1 or TRBD2 (5 bases each). Germline V gives CDR1 SGHTA, CDR2 FQGNSA. V dropped 3 bases and J dropped 7 bases, with 13 bases sitting between them. The CDR3 runs to 14 residues. The CDR3 nucleotides read TGTGCCAGCAGCTTGGGGGTTGGAAGAAATGAGCAGTTCTTC. As protein: CASSLGVGRNEQFF. Full variable domain (missing parts from reference TRBV7-2 and TRBJ2-1): GAGVSQSPSNKVTEKGKDVELRCDPISGHTALYWYRQSLGQGLEFLIYFQGNSAPDKSGLPSDRFSAERTGGSVSTLTIQRTQQEDSAVYLCASSLGVGRNEQFFGPGTRLTVL.

This rearrangement joins TRBV12-3 or TRBV12-4 to TRBJ1-2; TRBD1 is a possible D gene (6 bases). CDR3 length: 11 residues. Trimming pared 8 bases from V and 5 bases from J, leaving 9 bases between. The CDR3 bases are TGTGCCAGCGGAGGGGGTTATGGCTACACCTTC. Protein: CASGGGYGYTF.

The chain carries TRBV10-2 and TRBJ2-7; TRBD1 matches at 9 bases. The CDR3 contains 13 residues. V dropped 8 bases and J dropped 3; count of bases not matched to a gene: 5. Germline loops: CDR1 WSHSY, CDR2 SAAADI. CDR3 in amino acids: CASLGTGSYEQYF. Here the CDR3 DNA reads TGCGCCAGCCTCGGGACAGGGAGCTACGAGCAGTACTTC.

The chain links TRBV7-9 to TRBJ2-7; weak D call: TRBD1 (6 bases). The CDR3 has 12 amino acids. Trimming shortened V by 4 bases and J by 4 bases, and 8 bases separated the two germline ends. Germline CDR1 reads SEHNR; CDR2 reads FQNEAQ (reference sequence). In DNA form, the CDR3 reads TGTGCCAGCAGCTCGGACAGATACGAGCAGTACGTC. It translates to CASSSDRYEQYV.

A few counts support this clonotype. The J gene is TRBJ2-5, the V gene TRBV6-6; D might be TRBD1 or TRBD2, each matching 5 bases. Per germline, CDR1 MNHNY and CDR2 SVGAGI (reference sequence). The CDR3 loop spans 15 amino acids. Trimming took 2 bases from V and 5 from J, leaving 15 bases between them. The CDR3 loop is CASSYLGPEGETQYF. CDR3 sequence (DNA): TGTGCCAGCAGTTACCTGGGACCGGAAGGGGAGACCCAGTACTTC.

The chain has TRBV9 and TRBJ2-3; the match to TRBD2 covers 11 bases. This CDR3 has 19 amino acids. V was pared by 4 bases and J by 0 bases, with 13 bases of the junction left unmatched. CDR1 is SGDLS and CDR2 is YYNGEE in the germline V gene. The CDR3: CASSYSLPGLAVSTDTQYF. The DNA of the CDR3 is TGTGCCAGCAGCTACTCCCTGCCGGGACTAGCGGTAAGCACAGATACGCAGTATTTT.

This clonotype was recorded at least ten times. The chain carries TRBV10-3 and TRBJ2-4; D possibly corresponds to TRBD1 (5 bases). CDR1 is ENHRY and CDR2 is SYGVKD in the germline V gene. The CDR3 runs to 13 residues. The V and J ends lost 10 bases and 8 bases respectively, with 18 bases between them. The CDR3 coding sequence is TGTGCCAGTGCAGGGCTTCCCGAGGACATTCAGTACTTC. This translates into CASAGLPEDIQYF.

The sample holds a few counts of this clonotype. J is TRBJ2-1 and V is TRBV6-2 or TRBV6-3; no clear D gene. The CDR3 has 14 residues. V was shortened by 7 bases and J by 0 bases, with 10 bases between the two germline ends. Germline V gene lookup returns CDR1 MNHEY and CDR2 SVGEGT. CDR3 in DNA: TGTGCCAGCAATCGACTGAGCTCCTACAATGAGCAGTTCTTC. Its protein is CASNRLSSYNEQFF.

This clonotype was observed at least ten times. The chain has TRBV11-2 and TRBJ1-6, with no clear D. The CDR3 runs 15 residues. Trimming removed 5 bases at V and 0 bases at J, with 8 bases between. Germline assignment: CDR1 SGHAT and CDR2 FQNNGV. The CDR3 coding sequence is TGTGCCAGCAGCCTCCGGAGCTCCTATAATTCACCCCTCCACTTT. Amino acid sequence: CASSLRSSYNSPLHF.

This clonotype was observed a handful of times. This sequence joins TRBV20-1 and TRBJ2-1, with a tentative D call TRBD2 (7 bases). The germline V gene encodes CDR1 DFQATT and CDR2 SNEGSKA (reference sequence). V was shortened by 2 bases and J by 0 bases, with 14 bases between the two germline ends. The CDR3 spans 16 residues. The chain's CDR3 is CSARLGGGSSYNEQFF. CDR3 in DNA: TGCAGTGCTAGATTAGGGGGGGGAAGCTCCTACAATGAGCAGTTCTTC.

This clonotype was counted ten times or more. The chain combines TRBV4-2 with TRBJ2-2; D might be TRBD2 (5 bases). Germline lookup yields CDR1 LGHNA and CDR2 YNFKEQ. This CDR3 region has 16 residues. The ends were cut back, 1 base at V and 0 bases at J, with 9 bases in the middle. In DNA, the CDR3 is TGTGCCAGCAGCCAAGCGGGGAACACGAACACCGGGGAGCTGTTTTTT. Its translation is CASSQAGNTNTGELFF.

The chain combines TRBV20-1 with TRBJ2-5; 8 bases are shared with TRBD1. V shed 6 bases, J shed 1 base, and the junction held 13 bases outside the gene matches. Germline V gene sequence: CDR1 DFQATT, CDR2 SNEGSKA (reference sequence). There are 16 residues in the CDR3. CDR3 coding DNA: TGCAGTGCCCAGAGTGGTCAGGGGGCTAGCCAAGAGACCCAGTACTTC. Residues: CSAQSGQGASQETQYF.

The chain is built from TRBV5-6 and TRBJ2-1; 13 positions match TRBD2. This CDR3 comprises 14 residues. Losses at the gene ends were 6 bases for V and 7 bases for J; bases not matched to a gene: 4. The germline CDR1 and CDR2 sequences are SGHDT and YYEEEE. The CDR3 reads CASKLAGGRNEQFF. DNA for the CDR3: TGTGCCAGCAAACTAGCGGGGGGGCGGAATGAGCAGTTCTTC.

The chain links TRBV6-1 to TRBJ2-1; 11 bases align to TRBD2. V gave up 6 bases and J gave up 4 bases; unmatched junction bases: 5. The CDR3 sequence is 15 residues long. Per germline, CDR1 MNHNS and CDR2 SASEGT. CDR3 amino acids: CASSAIAGGYNEQFF. DNA for the CDR3: TGTGCCAGCAGCGCAATAGCGGGGGGGTACAATGAGCAGTTCTTC.

The V and J genes are TRBV7-9 and TRBJ2-7; tentatively, D is TRBD1 (6 bases). There are 12 residues in the CDR3. Trimming removed 1 base at V and 9 bases at J, with 10 bases between. Germline CDR1 is SEHNR and CDR2 is FQNEAQ (reference sequence). CDR3 region: CASSLGGRVQYF. The CDR3 DNA reads TGTGCCAGCAGCTTAGGGGGGCGGGTGCAGTACTTC.

At least ten counts were recorded for this clonotype. This sequence joins TRBV5-1 and TRBJ2-1, with 7 positions matching TRBD1. V shed 4 bases and J 9 bases; nucleotides not matched to a gene: 10. The germline V gene has CDR1 SGHRS and CDR2 YFSETQ. The CDR3 has 14 amino acids. The CDR3 DNA follows: TGCGCCAGCAGCGTGGGACAGCTCAAAGGTGAGCAGTTCTTC. It is translated as CASSVGQLKGEQFF.

This clonotype turned up a few times. The chain links TRBV30 to TRBJ1-2, with 7 bases fitting TRBD1. In germline, CDR1 is GTSNPN, CDR2 SVGIG (reference sequence). The CDR3 covers 16 residues. Losses at the gene ends were 0 bases for V and 5 bases for J; bases not matched to a gene: 12. The CDR3 region is CAWSVLKAGGGYGYTF. CDR3 DNA sequence: TGTGCCTGGAGTGTACTGAAGGCAGGGGGAGGGTATGGCTACACCTTC. Together with reference TRBV30 and TRBJ1-2, the CDR3 gives the full variable domain: SQTIHQWPATLVQPVGSPLSLECTVEGTSNPNLYWYRQAAGRGLQLLFYSVGIGQISSEVPQNLSASRPQDRQFILSSKKLLLSDSGFYLCAWSVLKAGGGYGYTFGSGTRLTVV.

The V call is TRBV19, the J call TRBJ2-5; D is tentatively TRBD1 or TRBD2 (5 bases each). Germline CDR1 and CDR2: LNHDA and SQIVND (reference sequence). The CDR3 contains 14 residues. The V end lost 3 bases, the J end lost 5 bases, and 13 bases lay between the germline ends. CDR3 sequence: CASSMAGWGETQYF. In DNA form, the CDR3 reads TGTGCCAGTAGTATGGCGGGCTGGGGGGAGACCCAGTACTTC. Full variable domain (remainder filled in from reference TRBV19 and TRBJ2-5): DGGITQSPKYLFRKEGQNVTLSCEQNLNHDAMYWYRQDPGQGLRLIYYSQIVNDFQKGDIAEGYSVSREKKESFPLTVTSAQKNPTAFYLCASSMAGWGETQYFGPGTRLLVL.